This T cell receptor beta chain was retrieved from a study of breast tumors, draining lymph nodes, adjacent tissues. General study results and limits: Compared with lymph nodes, tumors were less diverse; compared with nontumor tissue, more. Luminal-like breast cancer showed significantly higher tumor–nontumor repertoire similarity than basal-like. The data were judged consistent with most tumor T cells coming from lymph node and expanding in tumor.

As concerns this clonotype: Antigen: not known.

TCRdb re-derived calls from the multiplex PCR reads in MiXCR, one entry per CDR3 protein. The sample records about 66,000 distinct CDR3 sequences, roughly 40% being singletons. Germline V CDR1 and CDR2: SQVTM, ANQGSEA. This CDR3 comprises 15 residues. The receptor was isolated from a female donor with breast cancer. Some clones in this sample may be carry-over from other donors' samples. This chain links TRBV29-1 with TRBJ2-1; D ambiguous. The specimen was breast tumor tissue. CDR3 coding DNA: TGCAGTGCTAGACCCGGCGGCTTAGGGTACAATGAGCAGTTCTTC. Its protein product is CSARPGGLGYNEQFF.